One sample yielded the 30 T cell receptor beta chains listed below, sequenced in a study of response to subunit inactivated influenza vaccine. TCRdb reprocessed the RT-PCR reads with MiXCR, giving one entry per CDR3 protein. The sample has 560,000 or so distinct CDR3 sequences; about 7.6% are singletons. The specimen comprised PBMCs from blood, sampled about 24 months after vaccination. The receptors shown here come from a man between 45 and 75 years old who received an inactivated influenza vaccine.

In this sample, this clonotype turned up a few times. The chain employs TRBV20-1 and TRBJ2-7, with a weak D call TRBD1 (6 bases). With 6 bases removed from V and 4 bases from J, the gap between germline ends came to 19 bases. The CDR3 sequence is 14 residues long. Per germline, CDR1 DFQATT and CDR2 SNEGSKA (reference sequence). The CDR3 DNA is TGCAGTGCCTCACCCATGGACAGATTATACGAGCAGTACTTC. Residues: CSASPMDRLYEQYF.

A word on this clonotype: Mismatch with germline at one junction end may stem from a read error. The CDR3 bases are TGCGCCAGCTGCCAAGATACCGGGGAGACCCAGTACTTC. Amino acids: CASCQDTGETQYF. The V and J genes are TRBV4-3 and TRBJ2-5; D remains ambiguous. The CDR3 extends over 13 amino acids. CDR1 is LGHNA, CDR2 YSLEER, per germline.

This clonotype was recorded a few times. V and J are TRBV20-1 and TRBJ2-7, with 15 bases lining up with TRBD2. There are 16 residues in the CDR3. V lost 6 bases and J lost 0; bases outside the gene matches: 6. Germline loops: CDR1 DFQATT, CDR2 SNEGSKA (reference sequence). The CDR3 reads CSATGTSGGFSYEQYF. In nucleotides, the CDR3 is TGCAGTGCAACCGGGACTAGCGGGGGGTTCTCCTACGAGCAGTACTTC.

The rearrangement links TRBV28 to TRBJ2-1, with D unclear. The V end lost 4 bases, the J end lost 0 bases, and 7 bases lay between the germline ends. The CDR3 runs to 14 residues. Germline CDR1 reads MDHEN; CDR2 reads SYDVKM. The CDR3: CASSWGSSYNEQFF. The CDR3 DNA reads TGTGCCAGCAGTTGGGGAAGCTCCTACAATGAGCAGTTCTTC.

J is TRBJ1-3 and V is TRBV4-2; D is undetermined. CDR1 is LGHNA and CDR2 is YNFKEQ in the germline V gene. The V and J ends lost 2 bases and 0 bases respectively, with 11 bases between them. The CDR3 is made up of 16 amino acids. CDR3 nucleotides: TGTGCCAGCAGCCAACGGACTCCGCGCTCTGGAAACACCATATATTTT. Encoded protein: CASSQRTPRSGNTIYF.

Many counts were recorded for this clonotype. The chain recombines TRBV12-3 or TRBV12-4 with TRBJ2-3; D not resolved. This CDR3 region has 14 residues. The V and J ends lost 2 bases and 1 base respectively, with 7 bases between them. CDR3 region: CASSLSLRTDTQYF. The CDR3 DNA reads TGTGCCAGCAGTTTATCCTTACGCACAGATACGCAGTATTTT.

There are many counts of this clonotype. V and J are TRBV28 and TRBJ1-4; the match to TRBD1 covers 8 bases. The J segment lost 3 bases and the V segment lost 1 base, leaving 7 bases of the junction unmatched. Germline V gives CDR1 MDHEN, CDR2 SYDVKM. This CDR3 is 17 amino acids long. The CDR3, as DNA: TGTGCCAGCAGTTTATTTTGGGCAGGGGGCTCTAATGAAAAACTGTTTTTT. It is translated as CASSLFWAGGSNEKLFF.

This clonotype was recorded a few times. The chain has TRBV9 and TRBJ2-3; D is perhaps TRBD1 or TRBD2 (7 bases each). V lost 4 bases, J lost 2 bases, and 14 bases lay in between. In germline, CDR1 is SGDLS, CDR2 YYNGEE. This CDR3 region has 15 residues. Here the CDR3 DNA reads TGTGCCAGCAGCCCAGGGGGGGTTTTCACAGATACGCAGTATTTT. Its translation: CASSPGGVFTDTQYF. Filled out from reference TRBV9 and TRBJ2-3, the complete variable domain reads DSGVTQTPKHLITATGQRVTLRCSPRSGDLSVYWYQQSLDQGLQFLIQYYNGEERAKGNILERFSAQQFPDLHSELNLSSLELGDSALYFCASSPGGVFTDTQYFGPGTRLTVL.

This clonotype was detected only a few times. The chain uses TRBV7-6 and TRBJ1-4; D gene ambiguous. Trimming cost V 5 bases and J 0 bases, with 10 bases left between them. This CDR3 has 15 amino acids. CDR1 and CDR2 (germline): SGHVS, FNYEAQ. CDR3 region: CASSTHIATNEKLFF. In DNA, the CDR3 is TGTGCCAGCAGCACCCACATTGCAACTAATGAAAAACTGTTTTTT.

In this sample, this clonotype turned up a few times. Germline is not matched at one junction end, which may reflect a read error. The chain carries TRBV4-3 and TRBJ1-6, with unresolved D. Germline CDR1 is LGHNA and CDR2 is YSLEER. The CDR3 covers 14 residues. CDR3 sequence (DNA): TGCGCCAGCAGTCAAGCCAGCGGTAATTCACCCCTCCACTTT. Translation: CASSQASGNSPLHF.

The gene calls are TRBV18 and TRBJ2-6; D perhaps matches TRBD1 (6 bases). Germline V gene sequence: CDR1 KGHSH, CDR2 LQKENI. The CDR3 runs 15 residues. Trimming shortened V by 6 bases and J by 0 bases, and 9 bases separated the two germline ends. The CDR3 DNA reads TGTGCCAGCTCCACCAGGGGCTCTGGGGCCAACGTCCTGACTTTC. Translated: CASSTRGSGANVLTF.

A few counts support this clonotype. The V and J genes are TRBV11-2 and TRBJ2-7; D gene ambiguous. This CDR3 is built from 11 residues. V shed 0 bases and J shed 9 bases, with 6 bases lying between them. The V gene's germline CDR1 is SGHAT and CDR2 FQNNGV. The CDR3 loop is CASSLEGWQYF. DNA for the CDR3: TGTGCCAGCAGCTTAGAAGGTTGGCAGTACTTC.

This clonotype has a count of ten or more. The CDR3 DNA reads TGTGCCAGTAGTTATGGGGCAGGGGTAGCCTACGAGCAGTACTTC. Translated: CASSYGAGVAYEQYF. This chain uses TRBV19 with TRBJ2-7; a possible D gene is TRBD1 (6 bases). Germline V gene lookup returns CDR1 LNHDA and CDR2 SQIVND (reference sequence). Trimming stripped 5 bases from V and 2 bases from J, with 16 bases between. The CDR3 consists of 15 residues.

V and J are TRBV5-1 and TRBJ1-2; 8 bases agree with TRBD1. CDR1 and CDR2 (germline): SGHRS, YFSETQ. The length of the CDR3 is 15 residues. J gave up 4 bases and V 4 bases, and 9 bases lay outside the gene matches. The CDR3 here is CASSPGQGLSYGYTF. The CDR3 DNA reads as TGCGCCAGCAGCCCAGGACAGGGTCTCTCCTATGGCTACACCTTC.

Ten or more counts support this clonotype. The V call is TRBV5-1, the J call TRBJ2-2; TRBD1 aligns across 10 bases. The germline CDR1 and CDR2 sequences are SGHRS and YFSETQ. J gave up 6 bases and V 4 bases, and 6 bases lay outside the gene matches. The CDR3 loop spans 15 amino acids. Here the CDR3 reads CASSPWDRGPGELFF. The CDR3 DNA reads as TGCGCCAGCAGCCCCTGGGACAGGGGTCCCGGGGAGCTGTTTTTT.

There are a few counts of this clonotype. This rearrangement joins TRBV9 to TRBJ2-7; 9 positions agree with TRBD2. CDR1 is SGDLS and CDR2 is YYNGEE in the germline V gene. Germline trimming cut 0 bases from V and 5 bases from J; bases unmatched to any gene: 6. This CDR3 has 15 residues. Here the CDR3 DNA reads TGTGCCAGCAGCGTAGCGGGCGGGAGGGACGACGAGCAGTACTTC. This sequence encodes CASSVAGGRDDEQYF.

There are a few counts of this clonotype. The chain has TRBV7-8 and TRBJ2-5, with TRBD1 identical over 8 bases. The junction had 10 bases not matched to a gene; V was cut back by 5 bases and J by 5 bases. The CDR3 contains 15 residues. In germline, CDR1 is SGHVS, CDR2 FQNEAQ. The CDR3 DNA follows: TGTGCCAGCAGCCAGGACAGGGTAGTTAGGGAGACCCAGTACTTC. Translated: CASSQDRVVRETQYF.

This clonotype came up a few times. The J gene is TRBJ1-2, the V gene TRBV18; D call uncertain. The CDR3 totals 15 residues. Looked up from germline, CDR1 is KGHSH and CDR2 is LQKENI. V lost 2 bases and J lost 0, with 10 bases in between. This chain's CDR3 is CASSPVTETNYGYTF. The DNA for the CDR3 is TGTGCCAGCTCACCAGTAACAGAAACTAACTATGGCTACACCTTC.

This chain links TRBV6-1 with TRBJ2-3; 11 bases match TRBD1. The CDR3 spans 17 residues. Trimming at V came to 6 bases and at J to 2 bases, leaving 10 bases not matched to a gene. Germline loops: CDR1 MNHNS, CDR2 SASEGT. CDR3 in DNA: TGTGCCAGCAGGCGGACAGGGGGCAGGATCATCACAGATACGCAGTATTTT. This translates into CASRRTGGRIITDTQYF.

This clonotype was counted between two and nine times. V is TRBV4-1 and J is TRBJ2-3; TRBD2 matches 12 bases. V lost 0 bases and J lost 1; bases outside the gene matches: 17. This CDR3 region has 22 residues. CDR1 is MGHRA, CDR2 YSYEKL, per germline. This chain's CDR3 is CASSQDLGRLAGAWRGTDTQYF. The CDR3 DNA sequence: TGCGCCAGCAGCCAAGACCTAGGTCGACTAGCGGGAGCTTGGCGGGGCACAGATACGCAGTATTTT.

This clonotype was found a few times. This sequence joins TRBV20-1 and TRBJ1-5, with TRBD1 identical over 9 bases. Per the germline V gene, CDR1 is DFQATT and CDR2 is SNEGSKA (reference sequence). With V trimmed by 5 bases and J by 0 bases, 14 bases remained unmatched. The CDR3 is 18 residues long. The chain's CDR3 is CSAYPGTGRPYSNQPQHF. The CDR3, as DNA: TGCAGTGCTTACCCCGGGACAGGGAGACCTTATAGCAATCAGCCCCAGCATTTT.

The chain couples TRBV5-4 to TRBJ2-1; D call uncertain. CDR1 and CDR2 from the germline V gene are SGHNT and YYREEE (reference sequence). Between the trimmed V and J ends, which lost 7 bases and 0 bases, there was a span of 14 bases. The CDR3 totals 15 residues. The CDR3 here is CASGPRQDSYNEQFF. For the CDR3, the DNA is TGTGCCAGCGGCCCTAGGCAGGACTCCTACAATGAGCAGTTCTTC.

This sequence joins TRBV19 and TRBJ1-5; no reliable D call. The V end was cut by 6 bases, the J end by 0 bases, with 9 bases between. Per the germline V gene, CDR1 is LNHDA and CDR2 is SQIVND (reference sequence). The CDR3 is 14 amino acids. CDR3: CASRTHNSNQPQHF. CDR3 DNA: TGTGCCAGTAGGACACATAATAGCAATCAGCCCCAGCATTTT.

V usage is TRBV18 and J usage is TRBJ2-7, with D maybe TRBD2 (6 bases). CDR1 KGHSH and CDR2 LQKENI come from the germline V gene. V was cut by 1 base and J by 2 bases, with 12 bases left in between. This CDR3 comprises 15 residues. The DNA for the CDR3 is TGTGCCAGCTCACCACGCGCTGGGGGGACCTACGAGCAGTACTTC. Translated: CASSPRAGGTYEQYF.

The sample holds many counts of this clonotype. V usage is TRBV5-1 and J usage is TRBJ1-1; a possible D gene is TRBD1 (6 bases). The CDR3 loop spans 14 amino acids. V was trimmed by 4 bases and J by 1 base, leaving 11 bases between them. Per the germline V gene, CDR1 is SGHRS and CDR2 is YFSETQ. The CDR3 is CASSVQGQNTEAFF. CDR3 coding DNA: TGCGCCAGCAGCGTACAGGGCCAGAACACTGAAGCTTTCTTT.

This clonotype was observed a few times. The chain is built from TRBV20-1 and TRBJ2-2; possibly TRBD2 for D (6 bases). The V gene's germline CDR1 is DFQATT and CDR2 SNEGSKA (reference sequence). Trimming took 5 bases from V and 7 from J, leaving 17 bases between them. The CDR3 totals 14 residues. The CDR3 sequence: CSAFGGALYGELFF. As DNA, the CDR3 is TGCAGTGCTTTCGGGGGAGCGTTGTACGGGGAGCTGTTTTTT.

This clonotype was seen ten or more times. The chain combines TRBV5-1 with TRBJ2-1, with 9 bases lining up with TRBD1. V shed 1 base, J shed 4 bases, and the junction held 6 bases outside the gene matches. The germline gives CDR1 SGHRS, CDR2 YFSETQ. The CDR3 runs to 16 residues. CDR3 sequence reads: CASSLTGQGGYNEQFF. CDR3 nucleotide sequence: TGCGCCAGCAGCTTGACGGGACAGGGAGGGTACAATGAGCAGTTCTTC.

Many counts were recorded for this clonotype. The chain combines TRBV5-1 with TRBJ2-4; tentative D call: TRBD2 (8 bases). The CDR3 spans 15 residues. Per the germline V gene, CDR1 is SGHRS and CDR2 is YFSETQ. V gave up 6 bases and J gave up 5 bases, with 18 bases separating them. The CDR3 loop reads CASTPGGTAENIQYF. The CDR3 nucleotides read TGCGCCAGCACCCCGGGGGGGACAGCTGAAAACATTCAGTACTTC.

The rearrangement joins TRBV6-1 to TRBJ2-5, with D perhaps TRBD1 or TRBD2 (7 bases each). Trimming left V 10 bases short and J 4 bases short, with 16 bases between. The germline V gene encodes CDR1 MNHNS and CDR2 SASEGT. This CDR3 has 13 amino acids. The CDR3 is CATWEGAVETQYF. In DNA form, the CDR3 reads TGTGCCACCTGGGAGGGGGCAGTAGAGACCCAGTACTTC.

V and J are TRBV5-6 and TRBJ2-7; 7 bases are a match to TRBD2. J gave up 2 bases and V 3 bases, and 8 bases lay outside the gene matches. The length of the CDR3 is 15 residues. Germline CDR1 reads SGHDT; CDR2 reads YYEEEE. This CDR3 is CASSSQTSRAYEQYF. The CDR3 coding sequence is TGTGCCAGCAGCTCGCAGACTAGCCGGGCCTACGAGCAGTACTTC.